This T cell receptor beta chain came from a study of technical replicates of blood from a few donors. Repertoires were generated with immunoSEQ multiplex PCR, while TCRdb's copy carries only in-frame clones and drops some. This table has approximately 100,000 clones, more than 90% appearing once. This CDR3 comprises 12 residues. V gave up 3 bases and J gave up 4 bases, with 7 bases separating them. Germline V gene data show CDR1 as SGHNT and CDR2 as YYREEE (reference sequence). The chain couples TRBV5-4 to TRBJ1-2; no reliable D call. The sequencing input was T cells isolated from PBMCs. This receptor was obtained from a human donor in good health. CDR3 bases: TGTGCCAGCAGCTCTGGCAGCTATGGCTACACCTTC. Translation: CASSSGSYGYTF.